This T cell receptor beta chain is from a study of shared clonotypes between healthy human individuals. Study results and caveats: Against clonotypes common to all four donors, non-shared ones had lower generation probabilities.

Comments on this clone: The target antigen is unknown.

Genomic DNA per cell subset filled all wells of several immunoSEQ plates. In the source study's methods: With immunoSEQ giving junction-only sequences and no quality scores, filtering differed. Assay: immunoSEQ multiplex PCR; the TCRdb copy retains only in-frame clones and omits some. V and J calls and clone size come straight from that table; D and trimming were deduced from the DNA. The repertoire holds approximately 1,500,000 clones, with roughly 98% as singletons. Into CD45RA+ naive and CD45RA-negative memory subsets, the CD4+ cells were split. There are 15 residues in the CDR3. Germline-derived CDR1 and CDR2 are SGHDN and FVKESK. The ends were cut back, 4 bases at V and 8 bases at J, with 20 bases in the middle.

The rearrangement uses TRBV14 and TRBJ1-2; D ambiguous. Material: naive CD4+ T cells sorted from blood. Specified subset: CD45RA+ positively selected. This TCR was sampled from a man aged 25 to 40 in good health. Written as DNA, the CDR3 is TGTGCCAGCAGCCCCCACACTCGGGTTTGGCGCGGCTACACCTTC. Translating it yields CASSPHTRVWRGYTF.